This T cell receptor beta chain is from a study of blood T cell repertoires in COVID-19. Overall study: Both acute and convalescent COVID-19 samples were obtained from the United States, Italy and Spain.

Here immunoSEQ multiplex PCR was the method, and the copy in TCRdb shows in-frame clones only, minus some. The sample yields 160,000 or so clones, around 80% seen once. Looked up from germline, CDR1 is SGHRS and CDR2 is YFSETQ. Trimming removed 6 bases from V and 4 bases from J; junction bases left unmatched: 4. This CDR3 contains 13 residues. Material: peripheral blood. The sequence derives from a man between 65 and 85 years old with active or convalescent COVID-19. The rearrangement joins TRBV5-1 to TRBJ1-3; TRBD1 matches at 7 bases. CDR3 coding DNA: TGCGCCAGCAATTCGGGACAGGGAAACACCATATATTTT. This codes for CASNSGQGNTIYF.